This TCR beta chain originates from a study of blood T cell repertoires in COVID-19. Trimming pared 5 bases from V and 6 bases from J, leaving 8 bases between. Germline loops: CDR1 SGHNT, CDR2 YENEEA. This CDR3 contains 12 residues. As processed by the authors: Estimates of nucleated cell counts were drawn from the amplification of reference gene primers. Sequenced by immunoSEQ multiplex PCR; TCRdb stores in-frame clones only, minus some. V and J calls and clone size are given by that table; D and trimming were obtained from the DNA. The data contain about 360,000 clones, over 75% of them singletons. The sample was PBMCs or T cells enriched from blood (not recorded which). The chain couples TRBV11-3 to TRBJ2-1; D may be TRBD1 (6 bases). This clonotype originated in a middle-aged woman with acute COVID-19. In DNA, the CDR3 is TGTGCCAGCAGCACAGGGCGCAATGAGCAGTTCTTC. This gives the protein CASSTGRNEQFF.